Described below is a single T cell receptor beta chain sequence and its context. Its matching antigen is unknown. The sample comes from a study of cytomegalovirus exposure and HLA in healthy donors. From germline, CDR1 is LNHDA and CDR2 SQIVND (reference sequence). V lost 0 bases and J lost 2; bases outside the gene matches: 5. The CDR3 consists of 16 residues. The PCR employed 60 Vbeta primers together with 13 Jbeta primers. The table came from immunoSEQ multiplex PCR; TCRdb's copy has only in-frame clones and leaves some out. The table has some 170,000 clones, around four fifths seen once. Findings and limits, study-wide: The listing of about 150 TCR beta chains classed them as cytomegalovirus-associated.

The TCR originated in a man younger than 35 in good health and CMV-seropositive. Sequencing was carried out using PBMCs. This sequence joins TRBV19 and TRBJ2-7, with 9 bases matching TRBD1. The CDR3 coding sequence is TGTGCCAGTAGTATAGACCCGGGACAGGGTGCCTACGAGCAGTACTTC. It specifies CASSIDPGQGAYEQYF. The entire variable domain, with the rest obtained from reference TRBV19 and TRBJ2-7, is as follows: DGGITQSPKYLFRKEGQNVTLSCEQNLNHDAMYWYRQDPGQGLRLIYYSQIVNDFQKGDIAEGYSVSREKKESFPLTVTSAQKNPTAFYLCASSIDPGQGAYEQYFGPGTRLTVT.